This paragraph reports one TCR beta chain. Clones were sequenced by immunoSEQ multiplex PCR, and TCRdb holds only the in-frame ones, with some missing. The profile shows 150,000 to 200,000 clones, more than 75% of them singletons. The data originate from a study of cytomegalovirus exposure and HLA in healthy donors. Germline V CDR1 and CDR2: ENHRY, SYGVKD. Trimming at V came to 4 bases and at J to 3 bases, leaving 9 bases not matched to a gene. The CDR3 is 18 residues long. The receptor was isolated from a man in his late teens or twenties in good health and CMV-seronegative. The J gene is TRBJ1-4, the V gene TRBV10-3, with TRBD1 matching 12 bases. Sequencing input: PBMCs. This CDR3 reads CAISAPPGQGAANEKLFF. The DNA for the CDR3 is TGTGCCATCAGTGCTCCTCCGGGACAGGGGGCGGCTAATGAAAAACTGTTTTTT.